This TCR beta chain was documented in a study of monozygotic twins with cystic fibrosis (dated by TCRdb to the early 2020s). About the investigation overall: Around 3 micrograms of fragmented DNA went through roughly 15 PCR cycles to produce barcoded libraries. To assess genetic influence on V and J gene usage, the study compared TCR beta repertoires within and across 16 monozygotic twin pairs with cystic fibrosis. Ten female and six male twin pairs, aged about 2.0 to 40 years (median about 9.4 years) and mostly children and adolescents, were included in the cohort. On the day of blood sampling, twins were ranked among under 1,100 cohort participants for weight-for-height and for FEVPerc (FEV1 disease centile). Data for three of the twin pairs had been reported earlier in a different context.

Comments on this clone: The specificity of this receptor is unknown. Per-nucleotide qualities are absent, and no much larger clonotype sits a single base away.

The CDR3 measures 14 amino acids from cysteine to phenylalanine. The entry retains the CDR3 DNA only, 42 bases that are in frame from base 1. The germline V gene sets CDR1 to MNHEY and CDR2 to SVGAGI. Deletion took 7 bases off V and 5 bases off J, with a span of 17 bases between the germline ends. Study-wide conclusions, independent of this receptor: The cohort was small, and no association was found between shared CDR3 numbers and age, concordance or disease severity. V gene usage was most similar to the co-twin for 13 of 16 pairs, and J usage for 8 of 16 pairs, suggesting genetic constraints. Simpson clonality tended to be low (median approximately 0.0095), which suggests a naive-dominated repertoire, although clonality was higher in the most severely affected patients. Monozygotic CF twin pairs shared significantly more nucleotide-identical clonotypes within each pair than unrelated CF individuals shared with one another (P = 0.000026, Mann-Whitney).

TCR beta CDR3 regions were amplified by multiplex PCR using the immunoSEQ immune profiling system, following the manufacturer's instructions. An Illumina NextSeq system was used to carry out the sequencing. From the authors' description of their analysis: Sequence data were processed on the immunoSEQ Analyzer platform, and clonality was computed as the square root of Simpson's index of productive rearrangements. V and J usage similarity was measured by Jensen-Shannon distance, and CDR3 generation probabilities were computed with OLGA. The researchers looked up shared CDR3 sequences in the immuneACCESS database (August 2020) and in VDJdb (December 2020). This is the immuneACCESS table as TCRdb keeps it, with only in-frame sequences that have V and J called. A part of the clones is gone; compared with another copy, unresolved V genes explain less than half, and the rest is unexplained. The V and J calls and clone size were taken over from that table, and D and trimming were inferred from the DNA. For this sample the table gives 20,000 to 25,000 clones, of which approximately 97% were detected only once. The ten largest clones capture over 0.12% of the sample.

The twin pairs came from the European Cystic Fibrosis Twin and Sibling Study Cohort, which recruited patients from 150 to 200 CF clinics across 14 European countries. Zygosity and CFTR genotype were verified in-house, with zygosity tested by multiplex PCR of nine short tandem repeat loci. Peripheral blood was sampled from each twin, with clinical parameters recorded on the day of blood sampling. Genomic DNA was isolated from peripheral blood cells with phenol/chloroform and kept in TE buffer at 4 degrees C. The receptor was derived from a girl between 10 and 17 years old with cystic fibrosis. What was sequenced was blood. The chain links TRBV6-5 with TRBJ1-1; a tentative D call is TRBD1 (6 bases match). The nucleotide sequence reads as follows: TGTGCCAGCACCCCCCCGGGAAGGGGGACTGAAGCTTTCTTT. Translated, this gives CASTPPGRGTEAFF.